This T cell receptor (beta chain) was captured by sequencing in a study of cytomegalovirus exposure and HLA in healthy donors. Regarding the study as a whole: Some V segments could not be told apart, so they were left out, TRBV6-2 and TRBV6-3 among them.

Vbeta (60) and Jbeta (13) primers were used in the PCR. Produced via immunoSEQ multiplex PCR; TCRdb's table is partial and in-frame only. The profile shows about 270,000 clones, more than 55% of them singletons. The germline CDR1 and CDR2 sequences are SGHRS and YFSETQ. Trimming removed 2 bases from V and 6 bases from J, with 36 bases in between. The CDR3 loop spans 21 amino acids. A remark on this clone: Its antigen is not known.

Sequenced sample: PBMCs. V is TRBV5-1 and J is TRBJ2-7; tentatively, D is TRBD2 (5 bases). The TCR was taken from a female donor in good health and CMV-seronegative. CDR3 in amino acids: CASSFRGGPYKGSYQSTEQYF. The CDR3 bases are TGCGCCAGCAGCTTTCGTGGCGGGCCTTACAAAGGGTCCTATCAATCCACCGAGCAGTACTTC.